This T cell receptor beta chain was obtained from a study of blood T cell repertoires in COVID-19. This CDR3 region has 15 residues. Trimming took off 9 bases at V and 0 bases at J, with 15 bases between the two ends. Germline V gene sequence: CDR1 LNHDA, CDR2 SQIVND (reference sequence). Assay used: immunoSEQ multiplex PCR; TCRdb lists only in-frame clones, some missing. The sample holds fewer than 200,000 clones, approximately 85% seen once. Sample: peripheral blood. This clonotype was sampled from a woman aged 55-75 years with COVID-19, enrolled during active disease. This sequence joins TRBV19 and TRBJ1-3; D gene unclear. The CDR3 spells CASEYSRYSGNTIYF. CDR3 bases: TGTGCCAGCGAGTACTCGAGGTACTCTGGAAACACCATATATTTT.